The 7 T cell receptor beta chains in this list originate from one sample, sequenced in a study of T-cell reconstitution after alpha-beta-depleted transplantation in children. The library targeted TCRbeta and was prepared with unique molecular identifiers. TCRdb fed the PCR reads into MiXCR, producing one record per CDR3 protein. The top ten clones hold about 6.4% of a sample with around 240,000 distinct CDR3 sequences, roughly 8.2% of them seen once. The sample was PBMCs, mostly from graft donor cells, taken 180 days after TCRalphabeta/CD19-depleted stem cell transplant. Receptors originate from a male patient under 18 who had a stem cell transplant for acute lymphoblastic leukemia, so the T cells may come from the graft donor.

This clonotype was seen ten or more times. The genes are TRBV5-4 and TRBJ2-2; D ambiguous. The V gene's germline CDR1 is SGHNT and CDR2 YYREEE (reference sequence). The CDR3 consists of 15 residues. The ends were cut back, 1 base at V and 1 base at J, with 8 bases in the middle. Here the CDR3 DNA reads TGTGCCAGCAGCTTGAAAAGGGAGAACACCGGGGAGCTGTTTTTT. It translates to CASSLKRENTGELFF.

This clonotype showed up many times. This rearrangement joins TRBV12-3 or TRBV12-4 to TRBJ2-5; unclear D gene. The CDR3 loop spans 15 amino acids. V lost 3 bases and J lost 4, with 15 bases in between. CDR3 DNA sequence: TGTGCCAGCAGTTTCGGCGTCACCCTGGGAGAGACCCAGTACTTC. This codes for CASSFGVTLGETQYF.

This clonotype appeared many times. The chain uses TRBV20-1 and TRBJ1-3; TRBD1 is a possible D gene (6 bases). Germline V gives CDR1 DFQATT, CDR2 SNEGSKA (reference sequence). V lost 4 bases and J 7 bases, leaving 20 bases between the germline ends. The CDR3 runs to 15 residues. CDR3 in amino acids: CSAIYREQGSNTIYF. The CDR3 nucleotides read TGCAGTGCTATTTACCGGGAACAGGGAAGTAACACCATATATTTT.

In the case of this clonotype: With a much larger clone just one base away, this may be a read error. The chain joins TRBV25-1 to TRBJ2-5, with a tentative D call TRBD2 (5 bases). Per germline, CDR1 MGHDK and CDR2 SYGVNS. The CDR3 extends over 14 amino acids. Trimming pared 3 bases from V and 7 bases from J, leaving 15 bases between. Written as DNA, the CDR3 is TGTGCCAGCAGTGACCCTGGCCATGGAGGGACCCAGTACTTC. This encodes CASSDPGHGGTQYF.

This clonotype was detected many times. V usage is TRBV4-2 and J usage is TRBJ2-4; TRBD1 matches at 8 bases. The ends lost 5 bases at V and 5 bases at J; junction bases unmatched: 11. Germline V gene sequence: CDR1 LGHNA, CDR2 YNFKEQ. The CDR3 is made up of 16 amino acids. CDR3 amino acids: CASSGWVDRGENIQYF. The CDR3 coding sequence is TGTGCCAGCAGCGGTTGGGTAGACAGGGGCGAAAACATTCAGTACTTC.

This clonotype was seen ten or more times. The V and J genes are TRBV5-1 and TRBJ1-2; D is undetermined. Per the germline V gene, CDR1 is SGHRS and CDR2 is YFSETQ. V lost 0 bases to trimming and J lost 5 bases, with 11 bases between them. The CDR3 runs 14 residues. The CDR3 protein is CASSLAVKQYGYTF. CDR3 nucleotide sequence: TGCGCCAGCAGCTTGGCCGTGAAGCAGTATGGCTACACCTTC.

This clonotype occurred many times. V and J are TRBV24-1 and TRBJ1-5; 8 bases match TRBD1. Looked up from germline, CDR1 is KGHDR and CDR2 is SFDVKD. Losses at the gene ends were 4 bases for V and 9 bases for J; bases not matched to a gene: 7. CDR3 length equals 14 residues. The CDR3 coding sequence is TGTGCCACCAGTGACCCAGGGGGCCTAGGGCCCCAGCATTTT. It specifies CATSDPGGLGPQHF.